Described below is a single TCR beta chain sequence and its context. Here immunoSEQ multiplex PCR was the method, and the copy in TCRdb shows in-frame clones only, minus some. The repertoire holds some 120,000 clones, approximately 90% seen once, with around 7.9% in the top ten. This entry comes from a study of control samples from healthy donors and cancer patients. The CDR3 length is 14 residues. The ends lost 3 bases at V and 0 bases at J; junction bases unmatched: 3. Looked up from germline, CDR1 is SGDLS and CDR2 is YYNGEE. Sequences were obtained from blood. This receptor was identified in a man aged 18 to 30 in good health. The V gene is TRBV9, the J gene TRBJ2-7; 7 bases align to TRBD2. The CDR3 protein is CASSAAGSSYEQYF. CDR3 sequence (DNA): TGTGCCAGCAGCGCAGCGGGGAGCTCCTACGAGCAGTACTTC.